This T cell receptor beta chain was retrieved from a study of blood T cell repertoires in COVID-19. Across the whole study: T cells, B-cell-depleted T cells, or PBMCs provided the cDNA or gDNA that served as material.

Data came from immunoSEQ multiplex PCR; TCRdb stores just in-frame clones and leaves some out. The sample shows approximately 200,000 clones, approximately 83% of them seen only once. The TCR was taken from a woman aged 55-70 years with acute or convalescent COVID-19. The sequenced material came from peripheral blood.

CDR3 coding DNA: TGCGCCAGCAGCTTAGGACTAGCGGGGGTCCAGTACTTC. Residues: CASSLGLAGVQYF. The J gene is TRBJ2-5, the V gene TRBV5-1; 13 bases match TRBD2. Germline lookup yields CDR1 SGHRS and CDR2 YFSETQ. J lost 10 bases, V lost 2 bases, and 2 bases had no gene match. CDR3 length: 13 residues. Complete variable domain (other parts from reference TRBV5-1 and TRBJ2-5): KAGVTQTPRYLIKTRGQQVTLSCSPISGHRSVSWYQQTPGQGLQFLFEYFSETQRNKGNFPGRFSGRQFSNSRSEMNVSTLELGDSALYLCASSLGLAGVQYFGPGTRLLVL.